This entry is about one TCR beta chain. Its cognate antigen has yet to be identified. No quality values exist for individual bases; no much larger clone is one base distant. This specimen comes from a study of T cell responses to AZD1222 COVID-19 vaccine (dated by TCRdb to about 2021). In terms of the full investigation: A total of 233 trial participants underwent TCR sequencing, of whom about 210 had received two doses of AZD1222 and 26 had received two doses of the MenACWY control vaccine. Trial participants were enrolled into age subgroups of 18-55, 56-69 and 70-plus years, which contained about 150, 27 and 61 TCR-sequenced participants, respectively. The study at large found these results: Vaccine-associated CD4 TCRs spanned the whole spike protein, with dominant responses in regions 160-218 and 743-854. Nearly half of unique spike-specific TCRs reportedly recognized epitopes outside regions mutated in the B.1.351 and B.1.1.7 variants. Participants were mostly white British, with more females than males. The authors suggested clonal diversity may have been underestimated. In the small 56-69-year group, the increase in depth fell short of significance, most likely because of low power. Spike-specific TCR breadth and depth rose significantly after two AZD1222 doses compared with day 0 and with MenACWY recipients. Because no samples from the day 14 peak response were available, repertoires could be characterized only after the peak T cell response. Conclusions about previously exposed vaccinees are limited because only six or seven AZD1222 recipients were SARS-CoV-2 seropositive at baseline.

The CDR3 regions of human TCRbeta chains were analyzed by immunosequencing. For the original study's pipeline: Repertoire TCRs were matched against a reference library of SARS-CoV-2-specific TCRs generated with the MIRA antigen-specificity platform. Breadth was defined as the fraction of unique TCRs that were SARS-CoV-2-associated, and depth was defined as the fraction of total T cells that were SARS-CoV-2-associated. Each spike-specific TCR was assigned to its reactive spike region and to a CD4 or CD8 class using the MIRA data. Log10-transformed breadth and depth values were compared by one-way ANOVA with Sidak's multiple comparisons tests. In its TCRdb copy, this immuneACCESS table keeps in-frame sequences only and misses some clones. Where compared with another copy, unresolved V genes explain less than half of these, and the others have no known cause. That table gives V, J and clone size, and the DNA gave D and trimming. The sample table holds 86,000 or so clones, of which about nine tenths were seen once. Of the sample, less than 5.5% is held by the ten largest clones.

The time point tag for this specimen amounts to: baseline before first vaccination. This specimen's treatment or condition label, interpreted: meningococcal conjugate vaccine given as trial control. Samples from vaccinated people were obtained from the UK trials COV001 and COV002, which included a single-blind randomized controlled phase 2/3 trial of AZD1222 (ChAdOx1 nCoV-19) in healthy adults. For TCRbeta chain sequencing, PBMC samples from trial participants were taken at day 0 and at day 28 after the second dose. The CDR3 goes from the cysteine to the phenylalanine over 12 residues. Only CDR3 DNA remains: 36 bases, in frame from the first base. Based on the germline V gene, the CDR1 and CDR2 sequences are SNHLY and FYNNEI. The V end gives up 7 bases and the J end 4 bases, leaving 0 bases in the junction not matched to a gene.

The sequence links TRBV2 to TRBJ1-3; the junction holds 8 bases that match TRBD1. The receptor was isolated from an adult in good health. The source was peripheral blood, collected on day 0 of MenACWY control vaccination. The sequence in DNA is TGTGCCAGCAACAGGGGGGGAAACACCATATATTTT. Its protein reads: CASNRGGNTIYF.